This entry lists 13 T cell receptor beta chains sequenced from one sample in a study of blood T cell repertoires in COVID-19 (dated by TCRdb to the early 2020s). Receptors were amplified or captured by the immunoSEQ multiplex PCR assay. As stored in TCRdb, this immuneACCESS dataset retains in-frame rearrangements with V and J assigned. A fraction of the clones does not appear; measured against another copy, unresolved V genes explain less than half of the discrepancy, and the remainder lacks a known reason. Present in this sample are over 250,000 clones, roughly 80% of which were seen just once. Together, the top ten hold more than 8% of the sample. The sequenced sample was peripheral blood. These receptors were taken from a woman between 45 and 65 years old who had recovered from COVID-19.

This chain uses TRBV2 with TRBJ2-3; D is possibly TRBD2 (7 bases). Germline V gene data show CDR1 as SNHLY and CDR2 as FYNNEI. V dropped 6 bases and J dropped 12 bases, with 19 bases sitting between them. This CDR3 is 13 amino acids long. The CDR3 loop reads CASRAGARSLQYF. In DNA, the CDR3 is TGTGCCAGCAGGGCGGGGGCCCGCTCGTTACAGTATTTT.

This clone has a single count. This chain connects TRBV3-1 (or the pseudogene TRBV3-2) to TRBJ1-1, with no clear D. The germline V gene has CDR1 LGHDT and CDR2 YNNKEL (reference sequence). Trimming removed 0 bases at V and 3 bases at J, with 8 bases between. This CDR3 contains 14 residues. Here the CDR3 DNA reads TGTGCCAGCAGCCAAGATGGGCAGTACACTGAAGCTTTCTTT. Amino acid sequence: CASSQDGQYTEAFF.

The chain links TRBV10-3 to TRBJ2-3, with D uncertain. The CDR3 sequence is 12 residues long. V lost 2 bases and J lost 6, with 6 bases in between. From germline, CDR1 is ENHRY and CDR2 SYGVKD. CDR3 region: CAISEAGDTQYF. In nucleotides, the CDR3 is TGTGCCATCAGTGAGGCCGGGGATACGCAGTATTTT.

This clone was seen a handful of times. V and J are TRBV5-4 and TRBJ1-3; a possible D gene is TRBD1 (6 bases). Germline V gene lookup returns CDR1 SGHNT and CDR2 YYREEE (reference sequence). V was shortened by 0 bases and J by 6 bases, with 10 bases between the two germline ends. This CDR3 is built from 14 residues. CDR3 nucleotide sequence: TGTGCCAGCAGCTTGGGGACAGAGAAAAACACCATATATTTT. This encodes CASSLGTEKNTIYF.

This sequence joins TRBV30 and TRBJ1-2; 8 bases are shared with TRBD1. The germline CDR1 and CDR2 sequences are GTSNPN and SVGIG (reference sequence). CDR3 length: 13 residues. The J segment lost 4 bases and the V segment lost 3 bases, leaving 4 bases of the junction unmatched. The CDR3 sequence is CAWSPQGVYGYTF. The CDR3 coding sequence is TGTGCCTGGAGCCCACAGGGGGTCTATGGCTACACCTTC.

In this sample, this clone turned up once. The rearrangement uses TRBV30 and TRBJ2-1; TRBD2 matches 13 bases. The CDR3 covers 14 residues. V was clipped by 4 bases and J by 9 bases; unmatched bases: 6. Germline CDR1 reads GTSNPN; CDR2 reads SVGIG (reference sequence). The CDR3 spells CAWTTSGGAGEQFF. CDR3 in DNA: TGTGCCTGGACCACTAGCGGGGGGGCCGGTGAGCAGTTCTTC.

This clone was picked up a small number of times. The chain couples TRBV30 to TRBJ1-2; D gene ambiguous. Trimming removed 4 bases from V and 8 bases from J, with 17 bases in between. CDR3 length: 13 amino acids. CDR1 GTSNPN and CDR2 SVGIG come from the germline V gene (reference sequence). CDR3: CAWIKLEDMGYTF. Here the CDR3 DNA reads TGTGCCTGGATCAAGCTTGAGGATATGGGCTACACCTTC. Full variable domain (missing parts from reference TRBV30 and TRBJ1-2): SQTIHQWPATLVQPVGSPLSLECTVEGTSNPNLYWYRQAAGRGLQLLFYSVGIGQISSEVPQNLSASRPQDRQFILSSKKLLLSDSGFYLCAWIKLEDMGYTFGSGTRLTVV.

CDR3 protein: CAWCRGGAVGELFF. The DNA for the CDR3 is TGTGCCTGGTGTCGCGGGGGGGCCGTAGGGGAGCTGTTTTTT. The rearrangement joins TRBV30 to TRBJ2-2; 9 bases are a match to TRBD2. The CDR3 consists of 14 residues. CDR1 and CDR2 (germline): GTSNPN, SVGIG (reference sequence). Trimming took 5 bases from V and 8 from J; bases not matched to a gene: 9.

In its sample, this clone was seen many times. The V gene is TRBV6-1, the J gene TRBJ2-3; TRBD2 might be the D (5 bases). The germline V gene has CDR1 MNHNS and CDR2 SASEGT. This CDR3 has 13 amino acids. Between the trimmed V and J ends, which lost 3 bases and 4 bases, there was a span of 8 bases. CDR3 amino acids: CASSDKEADTQYF. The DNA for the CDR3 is TGTGCCAGCAGTGATAAGGAGGCAGATACGCAGTATTTT.

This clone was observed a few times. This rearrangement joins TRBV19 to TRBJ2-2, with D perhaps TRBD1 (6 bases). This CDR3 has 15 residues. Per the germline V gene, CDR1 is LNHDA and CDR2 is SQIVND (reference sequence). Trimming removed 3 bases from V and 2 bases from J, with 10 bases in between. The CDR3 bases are TGTGCCAGTAGTATGGCCGGGACAAACACCGGGGAGCTGTTTTTT. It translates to CASSMAGTNTGELFF.

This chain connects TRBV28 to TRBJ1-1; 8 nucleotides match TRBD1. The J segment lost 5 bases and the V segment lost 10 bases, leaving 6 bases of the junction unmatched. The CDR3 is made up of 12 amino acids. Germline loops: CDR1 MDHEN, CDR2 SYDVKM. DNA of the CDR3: TGTGCCACCTCAGGGGGCGGAACTGAAGCTTTCTTT. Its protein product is CATSGGGTEAFF.

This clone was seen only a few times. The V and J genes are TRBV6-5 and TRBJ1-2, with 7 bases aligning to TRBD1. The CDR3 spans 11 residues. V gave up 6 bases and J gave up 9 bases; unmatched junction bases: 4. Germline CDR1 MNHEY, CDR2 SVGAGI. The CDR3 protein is CASSSTGSYTF. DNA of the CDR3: TGTGCCAGCAGCTCGACAGGGAGCTACACCTTC.

The CDR3 loop is CASSTAASPFQETQYF. CDR3 in DNA: TGTGCCAGCAGCACCGCGGCCTCGCCCTTTCAAGAGACCCAGTACTTC. This chain joins TRBV9 and TRBJ2-5, with D unclear. Per germline, CDR1 SGDLS and CDR2 YYNGEE. V lost 4 bases to trimming and J lost 2 bases, with 18 bases between them. The CDR3 has 16 amino acids. Full variable domain (remainder filled in from reference TRBV9 and TRBJ2-5): DSGVTQTPKHLITATGQRVTLRCSPRSGDLSVYWYQQSLDQGLQFLIQYYNGEERAKGNILERFSAQQFPDLHSELNLSSLELGDSALYFCASSTAASPFQETQYFGPGTRLLVL.